The clone carrying this TCR beta chain has at least ten counts. The record originates from a study of early T cells in non-severe SARS-CoV-2 infection. Study summary: Unsorted whole blood bulk RNA was sequenced, with unpaired chains.

TCRdb passed the 5' RACE reads through MiXCR, listing each CDR3 protein once. The sample lists 60,000 or so distinct CDR3 sequences, 10% to 13% occurring once. Trimming stripped 2 bases from V and 4 bases from J, with 2 bases between. Germline CDR1 is SGHVS and CDR2 is FQNEAQ. The CDR3 totals 11 residues. This receptor was obtained from an adult who was a healthcare worker with PCR-confirmed SARS-CoV-2 infection or an uninfected control (not recorded which). The chain employs TRBV7-8 and TRBJ2-5, with D uncertain. The specimen was whole blood. CDR3 sequence: CASSLLETQYF. The CDR3 coding sequence is TGTGCCAGCAGCTTATTAGAGACCCAGTACTTC.